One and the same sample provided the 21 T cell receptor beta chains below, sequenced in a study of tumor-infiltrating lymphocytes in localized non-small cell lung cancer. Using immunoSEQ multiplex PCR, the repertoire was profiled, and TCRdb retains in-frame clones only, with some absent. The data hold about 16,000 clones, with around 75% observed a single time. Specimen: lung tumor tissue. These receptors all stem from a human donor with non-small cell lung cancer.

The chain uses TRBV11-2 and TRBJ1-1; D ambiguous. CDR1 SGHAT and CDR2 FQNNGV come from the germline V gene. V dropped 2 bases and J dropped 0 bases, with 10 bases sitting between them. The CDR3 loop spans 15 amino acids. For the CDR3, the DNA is TGTGCCAGCAGCTTATATCTGCCAGTGAACACTGAAGCTTTCTTT. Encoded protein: CASSLYLPVNTEAFF. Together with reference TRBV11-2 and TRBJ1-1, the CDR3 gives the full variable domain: EAGVAQSPRYKIIEKRQSVAFWCNPISGHATLYWYQQILGQGPKLLIQFQNNGVVDDSQLPKDRFSAERLKGVDSTLKIQPAKLEDSAVYLCASSLYLPVNTEAFFGQGTRLTVV.

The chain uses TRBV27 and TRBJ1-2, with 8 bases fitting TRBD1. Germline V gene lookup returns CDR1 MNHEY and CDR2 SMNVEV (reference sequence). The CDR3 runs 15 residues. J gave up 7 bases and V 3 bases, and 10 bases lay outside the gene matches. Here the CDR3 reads CASSFGQGGLGGYTF. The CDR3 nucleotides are TGTGCCAGCAGTTTTGGACAGGGAGGGTTAGGTGGCTACACCTTC.

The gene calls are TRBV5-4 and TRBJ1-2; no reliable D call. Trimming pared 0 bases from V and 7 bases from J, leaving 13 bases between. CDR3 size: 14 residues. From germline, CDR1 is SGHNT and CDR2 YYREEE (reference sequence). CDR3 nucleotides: TGTGCCAGCAGCTTGGTGGGTGTTGAGGGTGGCTACACCTTC. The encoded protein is CASSLVGVEGGYTF.

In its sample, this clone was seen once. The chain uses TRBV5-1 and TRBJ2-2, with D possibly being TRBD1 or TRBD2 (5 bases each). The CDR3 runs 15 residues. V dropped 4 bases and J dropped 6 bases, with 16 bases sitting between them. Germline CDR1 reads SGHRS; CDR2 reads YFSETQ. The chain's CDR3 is CASSDGLRGAGELFF. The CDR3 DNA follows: TGCGCCAGCAGCGACGGGCTAAGAGGGGCCGGGGAGCTGTTTTTT.

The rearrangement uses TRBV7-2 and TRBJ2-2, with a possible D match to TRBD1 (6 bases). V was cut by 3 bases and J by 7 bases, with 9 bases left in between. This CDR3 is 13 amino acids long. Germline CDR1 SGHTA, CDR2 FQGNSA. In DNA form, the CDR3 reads TGTGCCAGCAGCTTGAGGGGGTTCGGGGAGCTGTTTTTT. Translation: CASSLRGFGELFF.

CDR3 bases: TGCAGCGTTGGAGACAGGGTGGGTTCTGAGCCCCAGCATTTT. Translating it yields CSVGDRVGSEPQHF. The rearrangement links TRBV29-1 to TRBJ1-5; 7 bases align to TRBD1. The CDR3 loop spans 14 amino acids. V shed 4 bases and J 8 bases; nucleotides not matched to a gene: 11. The germline gives CDR1 SQVTM, CDR2 ANQGSEA.

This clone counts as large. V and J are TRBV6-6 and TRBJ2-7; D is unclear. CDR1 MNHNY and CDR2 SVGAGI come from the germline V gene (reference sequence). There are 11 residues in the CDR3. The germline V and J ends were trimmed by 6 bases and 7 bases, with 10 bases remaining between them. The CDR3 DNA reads TGTGCCAGCAGGACACAAGGGGAGCAGTACTTC. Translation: CASRTQGEQYF.

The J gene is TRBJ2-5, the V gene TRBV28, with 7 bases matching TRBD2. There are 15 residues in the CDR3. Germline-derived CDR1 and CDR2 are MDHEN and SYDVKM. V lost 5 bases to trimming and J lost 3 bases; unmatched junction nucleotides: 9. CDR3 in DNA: TGTGCCAGCAGTCCCCTAGGACTAGTGAAAGAGACCCAGTACTTC. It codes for CASSPLGLVKETQYF.

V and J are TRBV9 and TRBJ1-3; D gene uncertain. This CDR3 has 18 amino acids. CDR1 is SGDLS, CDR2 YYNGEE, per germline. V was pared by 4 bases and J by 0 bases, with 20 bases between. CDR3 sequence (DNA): TGTGCCAGCAGCCTTACCGGGAACCCCATTATCTCTGGAAACACCATATATTTT. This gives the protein CASSLTGNPIISGNTIYF.

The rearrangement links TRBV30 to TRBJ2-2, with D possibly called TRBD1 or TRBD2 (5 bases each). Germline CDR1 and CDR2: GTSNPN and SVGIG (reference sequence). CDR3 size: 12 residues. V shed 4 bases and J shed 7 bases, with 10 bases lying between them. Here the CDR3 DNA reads TGTGCCTGGACCGTGGGGGTCGGGGAGCTGTTTTTT. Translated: CAWTVGVGELFF.

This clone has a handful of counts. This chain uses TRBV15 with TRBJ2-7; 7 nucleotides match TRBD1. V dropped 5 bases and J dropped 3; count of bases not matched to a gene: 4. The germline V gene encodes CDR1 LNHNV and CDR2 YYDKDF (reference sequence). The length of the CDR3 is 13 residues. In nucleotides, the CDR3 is TGTGCCACCAGCGGGGGACAGAACTACGAGCAGTACTTC. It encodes CATSGGQNYEQYF.

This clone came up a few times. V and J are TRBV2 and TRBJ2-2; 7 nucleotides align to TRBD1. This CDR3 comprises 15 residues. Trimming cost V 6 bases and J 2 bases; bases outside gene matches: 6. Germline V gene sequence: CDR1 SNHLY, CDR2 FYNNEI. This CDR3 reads CASRDRRTNTGELFF. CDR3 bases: TGTGCCAGCAGGGACAGGCGTACTAACACCGGGGAGCTGTTTTTT.

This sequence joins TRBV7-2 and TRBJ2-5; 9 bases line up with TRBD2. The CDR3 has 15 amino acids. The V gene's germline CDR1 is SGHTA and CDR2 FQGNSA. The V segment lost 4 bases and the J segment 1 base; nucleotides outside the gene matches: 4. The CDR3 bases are TGTGCCAGCAGCTCAGCGGGGGGCTTCCAAGAGACCCAGTACTTC. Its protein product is CASSSAGGFQETQYF.

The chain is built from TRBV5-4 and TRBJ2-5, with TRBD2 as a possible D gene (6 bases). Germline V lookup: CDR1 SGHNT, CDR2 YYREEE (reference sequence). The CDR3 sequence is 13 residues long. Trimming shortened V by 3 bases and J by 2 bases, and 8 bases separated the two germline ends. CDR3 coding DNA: TGTGCCAGCAGCTCCCGGGAGCAAGAGACCCAGTACTTC. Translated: CASSSREQETQYF.

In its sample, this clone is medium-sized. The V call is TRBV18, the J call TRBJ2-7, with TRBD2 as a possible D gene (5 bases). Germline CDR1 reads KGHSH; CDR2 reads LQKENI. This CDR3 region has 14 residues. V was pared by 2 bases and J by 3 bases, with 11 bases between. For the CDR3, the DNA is TGTGCCAGCTCACCAAGGAGGCAGCACTACGAGCAGTACTTC. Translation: CASSPRRQHYEQYF.

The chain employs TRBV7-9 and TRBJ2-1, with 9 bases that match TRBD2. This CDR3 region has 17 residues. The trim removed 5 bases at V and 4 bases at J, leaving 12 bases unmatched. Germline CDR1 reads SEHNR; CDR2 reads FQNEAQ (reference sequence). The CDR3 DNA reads TGTGCCAGCAGCGGCCCCTCTAGCGGGGAAAGATACAATGAGCAGTTCTTC. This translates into CASSGPSSGERYNEQFF.

The CDR3 sequence: CASSLDYTPGQVSYEQYF. The DNA of the CDR3 is TGTGCCAGCAGCTTAGATTATACTCCGGGACAGGTCTCCTACGAGCAGTACTTC. V is TRBV7-9 and J is TRBJ2-7, with 8 bases aligning to TRBD1. Losses at the gene ends were 1 base for V and 0 bases for J; bases not matched to a gene: 11. Germline CDR1 and CDR2: SEHNR and FQNEAQ (reference sequence). The CDR3 extends over 18 amino acids.

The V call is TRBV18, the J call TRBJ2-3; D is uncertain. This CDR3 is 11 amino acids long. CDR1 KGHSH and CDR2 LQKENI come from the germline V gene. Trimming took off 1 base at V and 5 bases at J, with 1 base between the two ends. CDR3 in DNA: TGTGCCAGCTCACCACGAGATACGCAGTATTTT. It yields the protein CASSPRDTQYF.

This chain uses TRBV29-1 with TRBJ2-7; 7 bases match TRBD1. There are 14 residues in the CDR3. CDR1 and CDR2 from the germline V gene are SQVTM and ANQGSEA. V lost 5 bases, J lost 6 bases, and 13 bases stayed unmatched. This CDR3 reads CSVPGTVVTGEQYF. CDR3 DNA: TGCAGCGTTCCCGGGACAGTGGTTACAGGCGAGCAGTACTTC.

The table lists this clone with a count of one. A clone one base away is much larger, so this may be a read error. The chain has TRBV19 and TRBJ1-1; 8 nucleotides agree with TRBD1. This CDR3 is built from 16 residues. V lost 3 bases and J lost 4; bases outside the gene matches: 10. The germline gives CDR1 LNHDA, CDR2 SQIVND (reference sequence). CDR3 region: CASSMGRTGKSTEAFF. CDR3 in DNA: TGTGCCAGTAGTATGGGACGGACAGGGAAGTCCACTGAAGCTTTCTTT.

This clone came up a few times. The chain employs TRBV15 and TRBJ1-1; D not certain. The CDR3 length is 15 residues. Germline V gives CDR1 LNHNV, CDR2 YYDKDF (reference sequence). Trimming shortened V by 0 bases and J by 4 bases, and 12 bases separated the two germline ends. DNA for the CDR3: TGTGCCACCAGCAGAGAAGGTGAAACGGGCACTGAAGCTTTCTTT. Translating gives CATSREGETGTEAFF.